A single sample is the source of the 31 T cell receptor beta chains below, sequenced in a study of identical twins. MiXCR, applied by TCRdb to the 5' RACE reads, yields one record per CDR3 protein. The sample lists more than 1.5 million distinct CDR3 sequences, around 29% occurring once. Sequenced material: cord blood. These receptors were obtained from a newborn girl in good health.

This clonotype has a handful of counts. The chain couples TRBV6-1 to TRBJ2-7; D possibly corresponds to TRBD1 (6 bases). Germline CDR1 reads MNHNS; CDR2 reads SASEGT. The CDR3 contains 14 residues. V lost 1 base, J lost 3 bases, and 10 bases lay in between. The CDR3 region is CASSEDGGYYEQYF. In nucleotides, the CDR3 is TGTGCCAGCAGTGAAGATGGGGGCTACTACGAGCAGTACTTC.

In the case of this clonotype: Being one base from a much bigger clone, this may be a read error. The gene calls are TRBV6-6 and TRBJ2-1, with 10 bases aligning to TRBD2. Per germline, CDR1 MNHNY and CDR2 SVGAGI (reference sequence). This CDR3 contains 14 residues. The CDR3 loop is CTSSYTSGIDEQFF. CDR3 sequence (DNA): TGTACCAGCAGTTACACTAGCGGGATCGATGAGCAGTTCTTC.

A remark on this clonotype: This may come from a read error, since a much larger clone is one base off. The chain recombines TRBV12-3 or TRBV12-4 with TRBJ1-2; D is possibly TRBD1 (5 bases). This CDR3 is built from 15 residues. V shed 3 bases and J shed 1 base, with 12 bases lying between them. The CDR3 spells CASSFGGRVNYGYTF. CDR3 sequence (DNA): TGTGCCAGCAGTTTCGGTGGCAGGGTTAACTATGGCTACACCTTC.

In its sample, this clonotype was seen a few times. The chain couples TRBV12-3 or TRBV12-4 to TRBJ1-2, with no clear D. The length of the CDR3 is 14 residues. The germline V and J ends were trimmed by 2 bases and 6 bases, with 13 bases remaining between them. DNA for the CDR3: TGTGCCAGCAGTTTATGGGGAAGGACGCATGGCTACACCTTC. Encoded protein: CASSLWGRTHGYTF.

This clonotype occurred a few times. The chain combines TRBV10-3 with TRBJ1-2, with D perhaps matching TRBD1 (5 bases). The germline gives CDR1 ENHRY, CDR2 SYGVKD. V lost 2 bases and J 4 bases, leaving 11 bases between the germline ends. The CDR3 covers 14 residues. The CDR3 reads CAISEGVQAYGYTF. In DNA form, the CDR3 reads TGTGCCATCAGTGAGGGGGTACAGGCCTATGGCTACACCTTC.

The table lists this clonotype with a count of one. The chain links TRBV7-8 to TRBJ2-3, with D uncertain. This CDR3 region has 12 residues. The ends were cut back, 7 bases at V and 5 bases at J, with 10 bases in the middle. Germline assignment: CDR1 SGHVS and CDR2 FQNEAQ. The CDR3 coding sequence is TGTGCCAGCACCGTTACGCAAGATACGCAGTATTTT. This codes for CASTVTQDTQYF.

The chain uses TRBV27 and TRBJ1-2; D not resolved. Germline assignment: CDR1 MNHEY and CDR2 SMNVEV (reference sequence). The CDR3 runs 16 residues. With 6 bases removed from V and 4 bases from J, the gap between germline ends came to 21 bases. CDR3 protein: CASSIKPGFFGYGYTF. The CDR3 nucleotides read TGTGCCAGCAGCATCAAACCGGGGTTCTTTGGCTATGGCTACACCTTC.

This clonotype has more than one count but fewer than ten. The chain has TRBV5-1 and TRBJ2-5; D is unresolved. Trimming left V 5 bases short and J 5 bases short, with 13 bases between. Germline V CDR1 and CDR2: SGHRS, YFSETQ. The CDR3 totals 13 residues. This CDR3 reads CASRSFSEETQYF. The CDR3 region has the DNA TGCGCCAGCAGGTCGTTCTCGGAGGAGACCCAGTACTTC.

The chain recombines TRBV4-1 with TRBJ2-2; 10 bases fit TRBD2. The CDR3 extends over 17 amino acids. Germline V CDR1 and CDR2: MGHRA, YSYEKL. J lost 4 bases, V lost 2 bases, and 7 bases had no gene match. The CDR3: CASSQLLAGVITGELFF. CDR3 sequence (DNA): TGCGCCAGCAGCCAACTTCTAGCGGGAGTTATCACCGGGGAGCTGTTTTTT.

The chain combines TRBV20-1 with TRBJ2-1, with TRBD2 identical over 16 bases. Germline CDR1 reads DFQATT; CDR2 reads SNEGSKA (reference sequence). J was trimmed by 6 bases and V by 8 bases; bases with no gene match: 7. The CDR3 is 15 residues long. The CDR3, as DNA: TGCAGTACCGGGACTAGCGGGAGGGCCGGCAATGAGCAGTTCTTC. Its translation is CSTGTSGRAGNEQFF.

This clonotype came up many times. The rearrangement joins TRBV2 to TRBJ2-1; TRBD2 aligns across 14 bases. The germline gives CDR1 SNHLY, CDR2 FYNNEI. The CDR3 sequence is 15 residues long. V was clipped by 6 bases and J by 2 bases; unmatched bases: 0. This CDR3 reads CASRTSGRAYNEQFF. For the CDR3, the DNA is TGTGCCAGCAGGACTAGCGGGAGGGCCTACAATGAGCAGTTCTTC.

The chain uses TRBV27 and TRBJ2-5, with D unresolved. V lost 5 bases and J lost 4, with 11 bases in between. This CDR3 spans 13 amino acids. The V gene's germline CDR1 is MNHEY and CDR2 SMNVEV (reference sequence). The CDR3 DNA reads as TGTGCCAGCAGTCCACATGCCGTAGAGACCCAGTACTTC. Its protein product is CASSPHAVETQYF.

This clonotype was detected only a few times. V and J are TRBV19 and TRBJ2-7, with TRBD1 identical over 7 bases. This CDR3 region has 13 residues. V lost 4 bases, J lost 6 bases, and 6 bases stayed unmatched. The germline gives CDR1 LNHDA, CDR2 SQIVND (reference sequence). CDR3 bases: TGTGCCAGTAGTACTTCCCACAGGGGCGAGCAGTACTTC. Its protein is CASSTSHRGEQYF.

The rearrangement links TRBV7-9 to TRBJ2-5, with TRBD2 matching over 11 bases. Germline V gene lookup returns CDR1 SEHNR and CDR2 FQNEAQ (reference sequence). This CDR3 contains 16 residues. V lost 4 bases, J lost 4 bases, and 8 bases stayed unmatched. CDR3 bases: TGTGCCAGCAGCTCTGGGGCGCTAGCGGGAGGAGAGACCCAGTACTTC. Amino acid sequence: CASSSGALAGGETQYF.

The gene calls are TRBV5-1 and TRBJ1-2; 9 bases are a match to TRBD1. Per germline, CDR1 SGHRS and CDR2 YFSETQ. With 0 bases clipped from V and 10 bases from J, the junction kept 7 bases outside the gene matches. The CDR3 runs 14 residues. CDR3 amino acids: CASSLAGQGPHYTF. CDR3 DNA sequence: TGCGCCAGCAGCTTGGCGGGACAGGGCCCGCACTACACCTTC.

This clonotype turned up a few times. The chain employs TRBV20-1 and TRBJ2-7; TRBD2 matches 7 bases. The V gene end was trimmed by 4 bases and the J gene end by 2 bases; junction bases not matched to a gene: 5. The CDR3 is made up of 13 amino acids. CDR1 DFQATT and CDR2 SNEGSKA come from the germline V gene (reference sequence). CDR3 DNA: TGCAGTGCTAACCAAGGACTAGCCTACGAGCAGTACTTC. Translation gives CSANQGLAYEQYF.

Only a few counts were recorded for this clonotype. The rearrangement uses TRBV29-1 and TRBJ2-5, with no clear D. CDR1 SQVTM and CDR2 ANQGSEA come from the germline V gene. This CDR3 is 11 amino acids long. V was cut by 3 bases and J by 5 bases, with 7 bases left in between. In nucleotides, the CDR3 is TGCAGCGTTGACATGGAGGAGACCCAGTACTTC. Its translation is CSVDMEETQYF.

Ten or more counts support this clonotype. The V and J genes are TRBV10-2 and TRBJ2-7; TRBD1 aligns across 8 bases. The J segment lost 4 bases and the V segment lost 6 bases, leaving 8 bases of the junction unmatched. The CDR3 runs 14 residues. The germline CDR1 and CDR2 sequences are WSHSY and SAAADI. CDR3 in amino acids: CASRAGTGLYEQYF. The CDR3 DNA follows: TGCGCCAGCAGGGCCGGGACAGGTCTTTACGAGCAGTACTTC.

CDR3 DNA sequence: TGTGCCAGCATCGGACTAGCGGGGACCCGCTCCTACAATGAGCAGTTCTTC. It is translated as CASIGLAGTRSYNEQFF. The J gene is TRBJ2-1, the V gene TRBV2; 12 bases line up with TRBD2. The germline CDR1 and CDR2 sequences are SNHLY and FYNNEI. The CDR3 is 17 residues long. V was pared by 7 bases and J by 0 bases, with 7 bases of the junction left unmatched.

This clonotype came up a few times. The CDR3 DNA reads as TGCAGCGGATACAGGGGGGCTAACTATGGCTACACCTTC. This sequence encodes CSGYRGANYGYTF. The rearrangement joins TRBV29-1 to TRBJ1-2, with 8 bases lining up with TRBD1. V dropped 7 bases and J dropped 0; count of bases not matched to a gene: 4. Germline V CDR1 and CDR2: SQVTM, ANQGSEA. The CDR3 loop spans 13 amino acids.

The chain links TRBV15 to TRBJ1-4; 7 bases are a match to TRBD1. The CDR3 is 14 amino acids. CDR1 is LNHNV and CDR2 is YYDKDF in the germline V gene (reference sequence). V was pared by 5 bases and J by 8 bases, with 8 bases of the junction left unmatched. In DNA form, the CDR3 reads TGTGCCACCAGCCCGGGACAGATGGGGGAAAAACTGTTTTTT. It codes for CATSPGQMGEKLFF.

The sample holds a few counts of this clonotype. The J gene is TRBJ2-7, the V gene TRBV13; D is perhaps TRBD1 or TRBD2 (5 bases each). The CDR3 consists of 15 residues. Looked up from germline, CDR1 is PRHDT and CDR2 is FYEKMQ (reference sequence). V lost 5 bases to trimming and J lost 3 bases, with 17 bases between them. CDR3 amino acids: CASSIRTGTFYEQYF. As DNA, the CDR3 is TGTGCCAGCAGCATCCGAACCGGGACGTTCTACGAGCAGTACTTC.

The rearrangement links TRBV21-1 to TRBJ2-5; the table's D call TRBD1 went unverified against the DNA. Judging by the DNA end, TRBJ2-7 fits better; the J call may be wrong. TRBV21-1 is a listed pseudogene. The CDR3 consists of 13 residues. This CDR3 is CALGGAVPYEQYF. CDR3 DNA sequence: TGTGCCTTAGGGGGGGCCGTACCCTACGAGCAGTACTTC.

This chain uses TRBV4-1 with TRBJ2-5, with a possible D match to TRBD2 (6 bases). Germline V gives CDR1 MGHRA, CDR2 YSYEKL. The CDR3 extends over 16 amino acids. Trimming shortened V by 4 bases and J by 1 base, and 16 bases separated the two germline ends. CDR3 residues: CASSPRLANTQETQYF. CDR3 in DNA: TGCGCCAGCAGCCCACGGCTAGCGAATACCCAAGAGACCCAGTACTTC.

This clonotype was observed a few times. The rearrangement uses TRBV29-1 and TRBJ1-2, with D maybe TRBD1 (5 bases). The germline V gene encodes CDR1 SQVTM and CDR2 ANQGSEA. Trimming cost V 3 bases and J 6 bases, with 8 bases left between them. CDR3 length equals 11 residues. The CDR3 sequence is CSVDRVNGYTF. CDR3 bases: TGCAGCGTTGACAGGGTAAATGGCTACACCTTC.

This clonotype was detected a few times. The chain links TRBV7-9 to TRBJ2-3, with D perhaps TRBD1 (6 bases). Trimming shortened V by 3 bases and J by 6 bases, and 22 bases separated the two germline ends. The germline gives CDR1 SEHNR, CDR2 FQNEAQ (reference sequence). The CDR3 is 17 residues long. The CDR3 reads CASSFGPTGLFPDTQYF. In nucleotides, the CDR3 is TGTGCCAGCAGCTTCGGTCCTACAGGGCTGTTTCCCGATACGCAGTATTTT.

The gene calls are TRBV25-1 and TRBJ2-7; 7 bases line up with TRBD2. CDR3 length equals 14 residues. Germline-derived CDR1 and CDR2 are MGHDK and SYGVNS. The ends lost 0 bases at V and 6 bases at J; junction bases unmatched: 5. The CDR3 reads CASSEYKRDSEQYF. In nucleotides, the CDR3 is TGTGCCAGCAGTGAATATAAGCGGGATAGCGAGCAGTACTTC.

There are a few counts of this clonotype. The V gene is TRBV20-1, the J gene TRBJ2-4, with 9 bases matching TRBD1. After removal of 7 bases from V and 0 bases from J, the junction contained 13 bases not matched to a gene. The CDR3 runs to 17 residues. CDR1 and CDR2 (germline): DFQATT, SNEGSKA (reference sequence). CDR3 residues: CSVVGTGRSLAKNIQYF. The CDR3, as DNA: TGCAGTGTGGTTGGGACAGGGAGGTCACTAGCCAAAAACATTCAGTACTTC.

J is TRBJ2-1 and V is TRBV20-1; 10 positions agree with TRBD2. This CDR3 region has 18 residues. Unmatched junction bases numbered 15, after V lost 3 bases and J lost 4 bases. Germline values: CDR1 DFQATT, CDR2 SNEGSKA (reference sequence). CDR3: CSASPPSGRAIVYNEQFF. CDR3 DNA: TGCAGTGCTAGTCCCCCAAGCGGGAGGGCGATCGTGTACAATGAGCAGTTCTTC.

This clonotype was detected a few times. The CDR3 reads CASSLADQVEGYEQYF. CDR3 sequence (DNA): TGTGCCAGCAGCTTAGCAGATCAAGTAGAGGGCTACGAGCAGTACTTC. The V and J genes are TRBV7-6 and TRBJ2-7, with D maybe TRBD2 (5 bases). Germline V gives CDR1 SGHVS, CDR2 FNYEAQ. The germline V and J ends were trimmed by 0 bases and 3 bases, with 15 bases remaining between them. The CDR3 is made up of 16 amino acids.

The chain carries TRBV5-5 and TRBJ1-2; 7 bases agree with TRBD1. Germline CDR1 SGHKS, CDR2 YYEKEE (reference sequence). The CDR3 has 15 amino acids. Trimming at V came to 4 bases and at J to 1 base, leaving 7 bases not matched to a gene. The CDR3 nucleotides read TGTGCCAGCAGCCCGGACAGGTTCTTTAACTATGGCTACACCTTC. It codes for CASSPDRFFNYGYTF. Using reference TRBV5-5 and TRBJ1-2 for the parts outside the CDR3, the full variable domain is DAGVTQSPTHLIKTRGQQVTLRCSPISGHKSVSWYQQVLGQGPQFIFQYYEKEERGRGNFPDRFSARQFPNYSSELNVNALLLGDSALYLCASSPDRFFNYGYTFGSGTRLTVV.